This TCR beta chain was retrieved from a study of control samples from healthy donors and cancer patients. TCRdb's table, derived via immunoSEQ multiplex PCR, lists solely in-frame clones and lacks some. The sample has 390,000 or so clones; 90% are singletons. Germline CDR1 and CDR2: GTSNPN and SVGIG (reference sequence). V lost 2 bases, J lost 4 bases, and 7 bases lay in between. The CDR3 has 12 amino acids. The chain links TRBV30 to TRBJ2-3; D is undetermined. The sample consisted of PBMCs. The receptor comes from a man aged 40-49 years with head and neck cancer. CDR3 sequence: CAWSPSSDTQYF. The DNA for the CDR3 is TGTGCCTGGAGTCCGAGTTCAGATACGCAGTATTTT.